One sample yielded the 6 T cell receptor beta chains listed below, sequenced in a study of cytomegalovirus exposure and HLA in healthy donors. PCR involved 60 Vbeta and 13 Jbeta primers. This table comes from immunoSEQ multiplex PCR, and its TCRdb copy is limited to in-frame clones, with some not included. The repertoire shows tens of thousands of clones; the top ten hold about 3%. The sequenced material came from PBMCs. Receptor source: a woman aged 25 to 39 in good health and CMV-seropositive.

V and J are TRBV5-1 and TRBJ1-2, with D unresolved. This CDR3 is built from 13 residues. Trimming shortened V by 0 bases and J by 5 bases, and 8 bases separated the two germline ends. Germline CDR1 and CDR2: SGHRS and YFSETQ. The CDR3 coding sequence is TGCGCCAGCAGCTTGGCCGGTGATTATGGCTACACCTTC. This encodes CASSLAGDYGYTF.

V usage is TRBV19 and J usage is TRBJ1-1, with 10 positions matching TRBD1. This CDR3 is 13 amino acids long. J lost 10 bases, V lost 6 bases, and 8 bases had no gene match. In germline, CDR1 is LNHDA, CDR2 SQIVND (reference sequence). The CDR3 is CASRTTGGAGAFF. The CDR3 nucleotides are TGTGCCAGTAGAACGACAGGGGGCGCAGGAGCTTTCTTT.

Notes on this clone: This same CDR3 is encoded by further DNA sequences in the sample. The chain recombines TRBV7-9 with TRBJ2-4; TRBD1 is a possible D gene (6 bases). The V and J ends lost 4 bases and 2 bases respectively, with 18 bases between them. Germline values: CDR1 SEHNR, CDR2 FQNEAQ (reference sequence). The CDR3 runs to 17 residues. As DNA, the CDR3 is TGTGCCAGCAGCTCAAAGAACAGGGTCGATCCCAAAAACATTCAGTACTTC. It is translated as CASSSKNRVDPKNIQYF.

The chain joins TRBV29-1 to TRBJ2-7; the D gene is possibly TRBD2 (5 bases). V shed 4 bases and J shed 2 bases, with 9 bases lying between them. Germline CDR1 is SQVTM and CDR2 is ANQGSEA. CDR3 length equals 12 residues. The CDR3 sequence is CSVVRGAYEQYF. CDR3 sequence (DNA): TGCAGCGTTGTCCGGGGTGCCTACGAGCAGTACTTC.

This chain connects TRBV27 to TRBJ2-5; tentative D call: TRBD2 (5 bases). CDR3 length: 15 amino acids. Germline V gene sequence: CDR1 MNHEY, CDR2 SMNVEV (reference sequence). V shed 2 bases and J shed 1 base, with 11 bases lying between them. The CDR3 coding sequence is TGTGCCAGCAGTTTAATGGCGGGCCGCCAAGAGACCCAGTACTTC. Translating gives CASSLMAGRQETQYF.

This chain connects TRBV9 to TRBJ2-2, with TRBD1 matching over 7 bases. V was clipped by 4 bases and J by 5 bases; unmatched bases: 11. Germline-derived CDR1 and CDR2 are SGDLS and YYNGEE. This CDR3 has 16 amino acids. The CDR3 DNA reads as TGTGCCAGCAGCACCCTACAGGGGCCAGGGACCGGGGAGCTGTTTTTT. It is translated as CASSTLQGPGTGELFF. The full variable domain, with the rest looked up from reference TRBV9 and TRBJ2-2, is DSGVTQTPKHLITATGQRVTLRCSPRSGDLSVYWYQQSLDQGLQFLIQYYNGEERAKGNILERFSAQQFPDLHSELNLSSLELGDSALYFCASSTLQGPGTGELFFGEGSRLTVL.